This T cell receptor beta chain was profiled in a study of post-analysis software for immune sequencing data. Background on the study: Both relapsing-remitting and secondary progressive multiple sclerosis featured among the disease courses, as did progressive-relapsing multiple sclerosis. General observations from the study: Same-batch samples co-clustered strongly by F measure. Five or six TRBV segments appeared more often in patients than in controls, and TRBV5-6, TRBV5-1 and TRBV20-1 were among these.

In this sample, this clonotype turned up once. Its specificity is not known. Unique-molecular-identifier-tagged TCR beta cDNA libraries were used. The yield from roughly 1 to 10 million T cells was some 500,000 cDNA molecules in total. TCRdb processed the PCR reads anew with MiXCR; each CDR3 protein has one entry. The profile covers approximately 730,000 distinct CDR3 sequences, with 30% appearing a single time and under 0.7% taken by the ten largest. This CDR3 comprises 15 residues. Trimming took off 6 bases at V and 11 bases at J, with 24 bases between the two ends. V and J are TRBV12-3 or TRBV12-4 and TRBJ2-3; D may be TRBD1 (7 bases). The sequenced sample consisted of blood. The sequence derives from a girl between 5 and 17 years old with multiple sclerosis. CDR3 DNA: TGTGCCAGCAGCCCCAGGGGGGATGGCACAGATGTGCAGTATTTT. Protein product: CASSPRGDGTDVQYF.